This TCR beta chain was observed in a study of patients and donors after allogeneic stem cell transplantation. This clonotype was picked up a small number of times. The CDR3 covers 15 residues. Per germline, CDR1 MNHNS and CDR2 SASEGT. The trim removed 7 bases at V and 5 bases at J, leaving 9 bases unmatched. Each CDR3 protein gets one entry after TCRdb re-called the RT-PCR reads with MiXCR. The table lists about 960,000 distinct CDR3 sequences, approximately 19% of them singletons, with roughly 6.4% in the top ten. The sequencing input was blood, either unsorted or a sorted T cell fraction (not recorded which). The receptor's source is a human donor who was either an allogeneic HSCT recipient or a stem cell or donor lymphocyte infusion donor (not recorded which). It is not recorded whose cells these are; they may come from a transplant donor. The chain is built from TRBV6-1 and TRBJ2-2, with 8 bases matching TRBD2. CDR3 sequence reads: CASTKRAGGTGELFF. DNA for the CDR3: TGTGCCAGCACTAAAAGGGCGGGAGGAACCGGGGAGCTGTTTTTT.